One sample yielded the 28 T cell receptor beta chains listed below, sequenced in a study of beta chain features in type 1 diabetes. The antigens these receptors bind are not known. The sequenced template was cDNA made from the entire isolated RNA. Here immunoSEQ multiplex PCR was the method, and the copy in TCRdb shows in-frame clones only, minus some. The sample includes over 600,000 clones, roughly an eighth of them seen just once. Findings of the study overall: TCRB CDR3s from Type 1 diabetes patients were moderately but significantly shorter in all four CD4+ subsets.

What was sequenced was naive CD4+ T cells from blood. These receptors came from a young man with type 1 diabetes.

The V gene is TRBV13, the J gene TRBJ1-2; 8 positions match TRBD1. CDR3 length equals 14 residues. V was clipped by 4 bases and J by 5 bases; unmatched bases: 6. Germline V CDR1 and CDR2: PRHDT, FYEKMQ (reference sequence). Here the CDR3 DNA reads TGTGCCAGCAGCTCCAGACAGGGGTGGTATGGCTACACCTTC. Protein sequence: CASSSRQGWYGYTF.

The count of this clone is one. This chain uses TRBV7-9 with TRBJ1-1, with D unresolved. The CDR3 contains 11 residues. Trimming stripped 3 bases from V and 8 bases from J, with 7 bases between. In germline, CDR1 is SEHNR, CDR2 FQNEAQ (reference sequence). The CDR3 sequence: CASSFFTEAFF. CDR3 sequence (DNA): TGTGCCAGCAGCTTTTTCACAGAAGCTTTCTTT.

The chain links TRBV2 to TRBJ2-7; perhaps TRBD1 as D (6 bases). The germline V gene has CDR1 SNHLY and CDR2 FYNNEI. V was cut by 5 bases and J by 3 bases, with 14 bases left in between. The CDR3 is 14 residues long. The CDR3 DNA reads as TGTGCCAGCAGTCGGCAGGGGCCCCGCTACGAGCAGTACTTC. Protein product: CASSRQGPRYEQYF. Full variable domain (remainder filled in from reference TRBV2 and TRBJ2-7): EPEVTQTPSHQVTQMGQEVILRCVPISNHLYFYWYRQILGQKVEFLVSFYNNEISEKSEIFDDQFSVERPDGSNFTLKIRSTKLEDSAMYFCASSRQGPRYEQYFGPGTRLTVT.

This clone occurred a few times. The V call is TRBV20-1, the J call TRBJ2-1; the match to TRBD1 covers 10 bases. CDR1 is DFQATT and CDR2 is SNEGSKA in the germline V gene (reference sequence). J gave up 15 bases and V 4 bases, and 6 bases lay outside the gene matches. This CDR3 comprises 11 residues. CDR3 loop: CSATSRTGGFF. CDR3 coding DNA: TGCAGTGCTACCAGCCGGACAGGGGGGTTCTTC.

The CDR3 here is CAWSEGGQEKLFF. CDR3 DNA sequence: TGTGCCTGGAGTGAGGGAGGACAAGAAAAACTGTTTTTT. This rearrangement joins TRBV30 to TRBJ1-4; a possible D gene is TRBD1 (5 bases). The CDR3 runs 13 residues. The V end lost 1 base, the J end lost 8 bases, and 11 bases lay between the germline ends. Germline V CDR1 and CDR2: GTSNPN, SVGIG (reference sequence).

This clone appeared a few times. The chain employs TRBV19 and TRBJ1-1; the D is unclear. From germline, CDR1 is LNHDA and CDR2 SQIVND (reference sequence). Trimming shortened V by 4 bases and J by 5 bases, and 11 bases separated the two germline ends. The CDR3 length is 13 residues. This chain's CDR3 is CASSTQVGTEAFF. The CDR3 DNA is TGTGCCAGTAGTACGCAGGTGGGAACTGAAGCTTTCTTT.

This clone was counted between two and nine times. This chain connects TRBV10-3 to TRBJ1-1; 8 bases line up with TRBD1. Per germline, CDR1 ENHRY and CDR2 SYGVKD. CDR3 length: 13 residues. V shed 8 bases and J 2 bases; nucleotides not matched to a gene: 4. The CDR3 is CAIVGQGNTEAFF. In nucleotides, the CDR3 is TGTGCCATCGTCGGACAGGGAAACACTGAAGCTTTCTTT.

The J gene is TRBJ2-7, the V gene TRBV7-2; 7 bases align to TRBD1. Germline values: CDR1 SGHTA, CDR2 FQGNSA. The length of the CDR3 is 14 residues. J lost 3 bases, V lost 0 bases, and 2 bases had no gene match. Here the CDR3 DNA reads TGTGCCAGCAGCTTAGCGGGACAGATCTACGAGCAGTACTTC. Translation gives CASSLAGQIYEQYF.

The rearrangement uses TRBV9 and TRBJ1-3; no reliable D call. The germline CDR1 and CDR2 sequences are SGDLS and YYNGEE. Trimming shortened V by 4 bases and J by 2 bases, and 10 bases separated the two germline ends. CDR3 length equals 14 residues. The DNA of the CDR3 is TGTGCCAGCAGCTCTCTGGTGGCTGGAAACACCATATATTTT. This sequence encodes CASSSLVAGNTIYF.

This chain links TRBV28 with TRBJ2-7, with D perhaps TRBD2 (6 bases). Germline V gene data show CDR1 as MDHEN and CDR2 as SYDVKM. The V end was cut by 6 bases, the J end by 4 bases, with 19 bases between. The CDR3 is 15 amino acids. The CDR3 spells CASSSSGGARYEQYF. Here the CDR3 DNA reads TGTGCCAGCAGCTCCTCTGGAGGGGCCAGGTACGAGCAGTACTTC.

This clone was seen more than once but under ten times. The chain joins TRBV9 to TRBJ2-3; D may be TRBD1 (5 bases). The CDR3 runs 14 residues. Per germline, CDR1 SGDLS and CDR2 YYNGEE. Trimming pared 3 bases from V and 0 bases from J, leaving 8 bases between. CDR3 nucleotides: TGTGCCAGCAGCGAAGGGGATAGCACAGATACGCAGTATTTT. Its protein is CASSEGDSTDTQYF.

About this clone: Other nucleotide sequences from this sample produce the same CDR3. This chain links TRBV9 with TRBJ1-6, with TRBD1 matching over 8 bases. Germline CDR1 reads SGDLS; CDR2 reads YYNGEE. V was pared by 3 bases and J by 10 bases, with 3 bases of the junction left unmatched. This CDR3 is built from 13 residues. The CDR3 protein is CASSGQGRSPLHF. The DNA for the CDR3 is TGTGCCAGCAGCGGACAGGGGCGGTCACCCCTCCACTTT.

The CDR3 loop is CASSRTVSTDTQYF. DNA of the CDR3: TGTGCCAGCAGTAGGACGGTTTCCACAGATACGCAGTATTTT. V gene TRBV6-5 combines with J gene TRBJ2-3; unclear D gene. Germline V gene sequence: CDR1 MNHEY, CDR2 SVGAGI. This CDR3 comprises 14 residues. V dropped 5 bases and J dropped 2 bases, with 11 bases sitting between them.

This clone was seen a handful of times. The chain employs TRBV28 and TRBJ1-2; 8 bases map to TRBD1. V was pared by 6 bases and J by 0 bases, with 6 bases of the junction left unmatched. Germline assignment: CDR1 MDHEN and CDR2 SYDVKM. The length of the CDR3 is 15 residues. CDR3 region: CASSSGTGSNYGYTF. In DNA form, the CDR3 reads TGTGCCAGCAGCTCCGGGACAGGCTCTAACTATGGCTACACCTTC.

The genes are TRBV6-1 and TRBJ2-1, with 7 bases aligning to TRBD2. The CDR3 is 15 amino acids. V was clipped by 6 bases and J by 0 bases; unmatched bases: 5. Germline lookup yields CDR1 MNHNS and CDR2 SASEGT. CDR3 DNA sequence: TGTGCCAGCAGAAGCGGGGAGAGCTCCTACAATGAGCAGTTCTTC. It encodes CASRSGESSYNEQFF.

This clone was seen more than once but under ten times. This sample includes further DNA sequences coding for the same CDR3. The chain joins TRBV6-1 to TRBJ2-5; no reliable D call. The germline CDR1 and CDR2 sequences are MNHNS and SASEGT. V was trimmed by 1 base and J by 1 base, leaving 7 bases between them. The CDR3 runs to 14 residues. Written as DNA, the CDR3 is TGTGCCAGCAGTGAAGGAAGCTCCCAAGAGACCCAGTACTTC. Translation gives CASSEGSSQETQYF.

This clone was detected only a few times. The CDR3 DNA sequence: TGTGCCAGCAGCCAAGGCCGGGTGCCAGCAACTAATGAAAAACTGTTTTTT. Its protein is CASSQGRVPATNEKLFF. The chain combines TRBV14 with TRBJ1-4; D is uncertain. The V end was cut by 1 base, the J end by 0 bases, with 12 bases between. The CDR3 length is 17 residues. Per the germline V gene, CDR1 is SGHDN and CDR2 is FVKESK.

The genes are TRBV18 and TRBJ2-2; 7 nucleotides align to TRBD1. This CDR3 has 16 residues. CDR1 and CDR2 from the germline V gene are KGHSH and LQKENI. V trimming: 6 bases; J trimming: 6 bases; junction bases outside the gene matches: 13. CDR3 coding DNA: TGTGCCAGCTCCTTCACCGGGACAGCGATCTCCGGGGAGCTGTTTTTT. The encoded protein is CASSFTGTAISGELFF.

The chain combines TRBV29-1 with TRBJ1-3; the D is unclear. Deletions cut 3 bases from V and 0 bases from J, with 6 bases between. The CDR3 runs 13 residues. CDR1 and CDR2 (germline): SQVTM, ANQGSEA. This CDR3 is CSVEVRSGNTIYF. CDR3 DNA sequence: TGCAGCGTTGAGGTCCGCTCTGGAAACACCATATATTTT.

This clone was found a few times. The chain recombines TRBV23-1 with TRBJ2-3; 8 positions match TRBD1. TRBV23-1 is an ORF; its function is uncertain. The CDR3 extends over 17 amino acids. V gave up 2 bases and J gave up 4 bases; unmatched junction bases: 11. The CDR3 DNA is TGCGCCAGCAGTCAAAAGTCCCGGACAGGGTTCCCAGATACGCAGTATTTT. Encoded protein: CASSQKSRTGFPDTQYF.

This clone was seen more than once but under ten times. The V call is TRBV4-3, the J call TRBJ1-2; D is ambiguous. Per the germline V gene, CDR1 is LGHNA and CDR2 is YSLEER. Trimming cost V 4 bases and J 3 bases, with 15 bases left between them. There are 15 residues in the CDR3. The CDR3 protein is CASSPNLSEDYGYTF. The CDR3 coding sequence is TGCGCCAGCAGCCCCAACTTGTCCGAGGACTATGGCTACACCTTC.

V usage is TRBV5-6 and J usage is TRBJ1-1; weak D call: TRBD1 (5 bases). Germline lookup yields CDR1 SGHDT and CDR2 YYEEEE. The CDR3 covers 12 residues. V was pared by 3 bases and J by 7 bases, with 10 bases between. The CDR3 nucleotides read TGTGCCAGCAGCTCAACTGGGGGTGAAGCTTTCTTT. Its protein is CASSSTGGEAFF.

V usage is TRBV5-1 and J usage is TRBJ2-1; 10 nucleotides align to TRBD2. Trimming at V came to 3 bases and at J to 0 bases, leaving 6 bases not matched to a gene. Germline-derived CDR1 and CDR2 are SGHRS and YFSETQ. The CDR3 is 17 residues long. The CDR3 region has the DNA TGCGCCAGCAGCTCTTCGGGACTAGCGAACTCCTACAATGAGCAGTTCTTC. This sequence encodes CASSSSGLANSYNEQFF.

This clone was seen a few times. The chain combines TRBV7-2 with TRBJ2-1; 9 nucleotides match TRBD1. Trimming at V came to 1 base and at J to 7 bases, leaving 14 bases not matched to a gene. The germline gives CDR1 SGHTA, CDR2 FQGNSA. The CDR3 spans 18 residues. Here the CDR3 reads CASSLELGPGTGPNEQFF. The CDR3 DNA follows: TGTGCCAGCAGCTTAGAATTGGGACCCGGGACAGGGCCTAATGAGCAGTTCTTC. The full variable domain, completed using reference TRBV7-2 and TRBJ2-1, is GAGVSQSPSNKVTEKGKDVELRCDPISGHTALYWYRQSLGQGLEFLIYFQGNSAPDKSGLPSDRFSAERTGGSVSTLTIQRTQQEDSAVYLCASSLELGPGTGPNEQFFGPGTRLTVL.

J is TRBJ1-5 and V is TRBV5-6, with 9 bases identical to TRBD1. Germline values: CDR1 SGHDT, CDR2 YYEEEE. This CDR3 region has 16 residues. The V segment lost 0 bases and the J segment 4 bases; nucleotides outside the gene matches: 5. The CDR3 protein is CASSLGTGTGNQPQHF. Written as DNA, the CDR3 is TGTGCCAGCAGCTTGGGCACCGGGACAGGGAATCAGCCCCAGCATTTT.

This clone was observed a few times. The rearrangement joins TRBV19 to TRBJ2-5, with unresolved D. This CDR3 comprises 15 residues. The germline V gene encodes CDR1 LNHDA and CDR2 SQIVND (reference sequence). V was pared by 5 bases and J by 2 bases, with 15 bases between. The CDR3 sequence: CASSGPGPIQETQYF. The CDR3 DNA sequence: TGTGCCAGTAGTGGACCCGGGCCAATTCAAGAGACCCAGTACTTC.

This clone was counted between two and nine times. The rearrangement links TRBV5-1 to TRBJ1-2, with D unclear. The V gene lost 5 bases and the J gene lost 0 bases, with 8 bases spanning the gap. CDR3 size: 13 residues. Per germline, CDR1 SGHRS and CDR2 YFSETQ. The CDR3 here is CASSEDPNYGYTF. As DNA, the CDR3 is TGCGCCAGCAGTGAGGATCCTAACTATGGCTACACCTTC.

This clone was observed a few times. The V gene is TRBV6-6, the J gene TRBJ1-2; D is undetermined. Deletions cut 7 bases from V and 1 base from J, with 10 bases between. The CDR3 runs 13 residues. Germline V gives CDR1 MNHNY, CDR2 SVGAGI (reference sequence). In nucleotides, the CDR3 is TGTGCCAGCATTGGATCGGGTAACTATGGCTACACCTTC. Protein sequence: CASIGSGNYGYTF.